This TCR beta chain was sequenced for a study of beta chain features in type 1 diabetes. Study-level findings and limits: Whether HLA type influences TCRB rearrangement remained unresolved here. PCR might show a preference for shorter templates, equally across patients and controls.

Germline values: CDR1 SGHNT, CDR2 YYREEE (reference sequence). This CDR3 comprises 14 residues. The V and J ends lost 0 bases and 3 bases respectively, with 9 bases between them. Investigators reverse transcribed all isolated RNA, so they sequenced expressed TCRB transcripts. Here immunoSEQ multiplex PCR was the method, and the copy in TCRdb shows in-frame clones only, minus some. The table shows 500,000 to 700,000 clones, with 15% occurring only once. This clone has more than one count but fewer than ten. The antigen remains undetermined. The chain couples TRBV5-4 to TRBJ2-5, with D hard to call. Sequenced: naive CD4+ T cells from blood. The sequence was obtained from a man younger than 35 in good health. The CDR3 nucleotides are TGTGCCAGCAGCTTGGACCCGAACAAAGAGACCCAGTACTTC. This translates into CASSLDPNKETQYF.